The 2 T cell receptor beta chains in this list originate from one sample, sequenced in a study of technical replicates of blood from a handful of donors. The method was immunoSEQ multiplex PCR; TCRdb's version includes in-frame clones alone and lacks a portion of them. This sample yields tens of thousands of clones, of which roughly nine tenths are seen a single time; 0.35% to 0.4% belongs to the top ten. Sequenced material: T cells isolated from PBMCs. The source of these receptors is a human donor in good health. Some clones in this sample may be carry-over from other donors' samples.

The genes are TRBV7-6 and TRBJ1-5; perhaps TRBD1 as D (5 bases). Germline CDR1 reads SGHVS; CDR2 reads FNYEAQ. V lost 3 bases, J lost 3 bases, and 9 bases lay in between. This CDR3 has 14 amino acids. The CDR3 here is CASSLWGDNQPQHF. CDR3 in DNA: TGTGCCAGCAGCTTGTGGGGGGACAATCAGCCCCAGCATTTT.

As to this clone: At one end the junction does not follow the germline gene, possibly because of a read error. The rearrangement uses TRBV6-6 and TRBJ1-5; D is ambiguous. There are 13 residues in the CDR3. Per the germline V gene, CDR1 is MNHNY and CDR2 is SVGAGI (reference sequence). CDR3 nucleotides: TGTGCCGGGCGGGGAGACTTAAATCAGCCCCGGCATTTT. It translates to CAGRGDLNQPRHF.